This record covers a single T cell receptor beta chain. The data belong to a study of cytomegalovirus exposure and HLA in healthy donors. CDR3 size: 13 residues. The V and J ends lost 4 bases and 5 bases respectively, with 12 bases between them. The germline CDR1 and CDR2 sequences are SGHRS and YFSETQ. Generated by immunoSEQ multiplex PCR, the TCRdb table keeps only in-frame clones and is missing some. The table records fewer than 150,000 clones, approximately 85% of them present only once. The sequence was collected from a man between 18 and 29 years old in good health and CMV-seronegative. This chain connects TRBV5-1 to TRBJ1-1; D is possibly TRBD1 (5 bases). Source material: PBMCs. The DNA for the CDR3 is TGCGCCAGCAGCCTCTGGCAGGGTACTGAAGCTTTCTTT. Protein product: CASSLWQGTEAFF.